This T cell receptor beta chain was captured by sequencing in a study of cytomegalovirus exposure and HLA in healthy donors. Study-wide points: Presence/absence analyses took donor sequencing depth as roughly uniform. As was reported, the classifier diagnosed cytomegalovirus status with high specificity and sensitivity. The listing of 150 or so TCR beta chains classed them as cytomegalovirus-associated.

Researchers ran the PCR with 60 Vbeta and 13 Jbeta primers. Libraries were prepared by immunoSEQ multiplex PCR; TCRdb keeps only in-frame clonotypes and omits some of them. The table lists 100,000 to 140,000 clones, 73% of them singletons. The V and J ends lost 0 bases and 4 bases respectively, with 9 bases between them. The CDR3 extends over 14 amino acids. Germline CDR1 is MNHEY and CDR2 is SVGAGI. Comments on this clone: Antigen unknown.

This chain uses TRBV6-5 with TRBJ1-1, with a tentative D call TRBD1 (5 bases). The origin of this receptor is a man aged 25 to 45 in good health and CMV-seronegative. The sample taken for sequencing was PBMCs. In DNA form, the CDR3 reads TGTGCCAGCAGTTACTCGGGGGGGGGCACTGAAGCTTTCTTT. Its translation is CASSYSGGGTEAFF.